This record covers a single T cell receptor beta chain. Its antigen is unidentified. V gave up 3 bases and J gave up 6 bases; unmatched junction bases: 6. The CDR3 runs 14 residues. Germline assignment: CDR1 MDHEN and CDR2 SYDVKM. Thyroid surgery was preceded by no treatment in any patient. This entry is derived from a study of metastatic and nonmetastatic thyroid tumors. Study outcomes and limitations: Significantly higher TCR beta diversity was reportedly seen in malignant thyroid tumors than benign nodules, in blood and tumor.

Study processing details: Differences in CDR3 between clinicopathological groups were drawn on to build a classifier intended to discriminate distant-metastatic papillary thyroid cancer patients. TCRdb re-called the PCR reads with MiXCR. Clone size and V and J calls follow TCRdb, not the original study. The sample has 25,000 to 35,000 clones, just under 25% seen once; the top ten hold more than 8%. This sequence was found in a female donor with papillary thyroid cancer or a benign thyroid nodule (not recorded which). Some clones in this sample may be carry-over from other donors' samples. The source material was blood. The V call is TRBV28, the J call TRBJ2-3, with 7 bases identical to TRBD2. The CDR3 region has the DNA TGTGCCAGCAGTTTGCGCGGGAGACCGGATACGCAGTATTTT. This codes for CASSLRGRPDTQYF.